This is a list of T cell receptor beta chains from one sample in a study of T cells in Graves' hyperthyroidism and ophthalmopathy. From the multiplex PCR reads, TCRdb called clonotypes with MiXCR, one entry per CDR3 protein. The sample holds around 300,000 distinct CDR3 sequences, approximately 15% seen once. Sequenced input: blood. These receptors all come from a woman in her 30s with Graves' hyperthyroidism. Each CDR3 is given with its conserved first and last residue. The D gene is left open where the match is weak. Size is stated for part of the rows, as once, few or many counts, or as a class when the clone is expanded.

>-|TRBJ2-1|many|TRBV10-3
TGTGCCATCAGTGAGGGGAATGAGCAGTTCTTC
CAISEGNEQFF
>-|TRBJ2-5|many|TRBV6-6
TGTGCCAGCAGTTACCGGACGTACGGGACCCAGTACTTC
CASSYRTYGTQYF
>-|TRBJ2-7|-|TRBV7-2
TGTGGCAGCAGCCCCGGGTCGGGGGCGAGTATCTACGAGCAGTACTTC
CGSSPGSGASIYEQYF
>-|TRBJ2-7|few|TRBV7-2
TGTGCCAGCAGGGCAGATGTTGCGGGGAACAATTACGAGCAGTACTTC
CASRADVAGNNYEQYF
>TRBD1|TRBJ2-6|-|TRBV12-3/TRBV12-4
TGTGCCAGCAGTTTGGAGACAGGGGGCTGGACTGGGGCCAACGTCCTGACTTTC
CASSLETGGWTGANVLTF
>TRBD1|TRBJ1-4|-|TRBV20-1
TGCAGTGCTGACGCCGGGACAGGGATATCGGGAAAACTGTTTTTT
CSADAGTGISGKLFF
>-|TRBJ2-7|few|TRBV9
TGTGCCAGCAGCGCGGACGGATACGAGCAGTACTTC
CASSADGYEQYF
>TRBD1|TRBJ1-3|few|TRBV7-3
TGTGCCAGCAGCACAGGGGGTCTAAACACCATATATTTT
CASSTGGLNTIYF
>-|TRBJ1-1|once|TRBV5-8
TGTGCCAGCAGCTTTAGAATCGAGACCCAAGACACTGAAGCTTTCTTT
CASSFRIETQDTEAFF
>TRBD1|TRBJ1-1|many|TRBV7-3
TGTGCCAGCAGCCAGGGGGGGAGGAACACTGAAGCTTTCTTT
CASSQGGRNTEAFF
>-|TRBJ2-1|few|TRBV30
TGTGCCTGGAGTGTACTTGTTGGACTCCCAAATTCGGAGCAGTTCTTC
CAWSVLVGLPNSEQFF
>-|TRBJ2-7|-|TRBV19
TGTGCCCCCGTGCGGACGGCAGGGGTAAAGGGGCAGTACTTC
CAPVRTAGVKGQYF
>TRBD1|TRBJ2-3|-|TRBV6-1
TGTGCCAGCAGAGTGAACGCCGGGACAGCGACAGATACGCAGTATTTT
CASRVNAGTATDTQYF